The present entry profiles one TCR beta chain with its context. TCRdb processed the RT-PCR reads anew with MiXCR; each CDR3 protein has one entry. This table holds approximately 720,000 distinct CDR3 sequences, about 14% found once. Germline CDR1 and CDR2: MDHEN and SYDVKM. Losses at the gene ends were 6 bases for V and 5 bases for J; bases not matched to a gene: 15. The CDR3 consists of 18 residues. The sequencing sample was made of memory CD4+ T cells from blood. This receptor was taken from a female donor in good health, serving as a healthy control. This chain connects TRBV28 to TRBJ2-1; the match to TRBD2 covers 11 bases. CDR3 DNA sequence: TGTGCCAGCAGCCCCGCGGGCCGGGGACTAGCGGACAACAATGAGCAGTTCTTC. Its translation: CASSPAGRGLADNNEQFF.